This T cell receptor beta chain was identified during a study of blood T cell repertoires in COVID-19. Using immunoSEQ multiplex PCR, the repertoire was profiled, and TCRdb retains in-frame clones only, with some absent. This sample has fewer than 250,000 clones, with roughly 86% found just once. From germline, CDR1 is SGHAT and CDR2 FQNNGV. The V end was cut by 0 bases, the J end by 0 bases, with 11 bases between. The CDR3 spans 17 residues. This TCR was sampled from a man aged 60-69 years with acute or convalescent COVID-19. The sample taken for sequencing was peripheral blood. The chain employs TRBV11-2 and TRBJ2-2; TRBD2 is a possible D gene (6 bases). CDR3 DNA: TGTGCCAGCAGCTTAGAGGTCCGACTAGCGAACACCGGGGAGCTGTTTTTT. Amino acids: CASSLEVRLANTGELFF.